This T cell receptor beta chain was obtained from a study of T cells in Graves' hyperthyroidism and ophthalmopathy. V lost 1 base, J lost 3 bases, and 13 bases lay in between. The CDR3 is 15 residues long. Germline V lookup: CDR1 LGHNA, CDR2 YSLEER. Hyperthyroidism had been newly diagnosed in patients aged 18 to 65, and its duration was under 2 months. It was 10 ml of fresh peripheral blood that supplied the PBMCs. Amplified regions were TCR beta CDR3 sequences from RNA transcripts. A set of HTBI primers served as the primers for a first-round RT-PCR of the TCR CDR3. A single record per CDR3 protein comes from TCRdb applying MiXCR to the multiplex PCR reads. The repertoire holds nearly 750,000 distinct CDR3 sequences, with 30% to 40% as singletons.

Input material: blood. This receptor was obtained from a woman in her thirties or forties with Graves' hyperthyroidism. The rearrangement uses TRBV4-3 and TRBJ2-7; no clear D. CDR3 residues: CASSQVPQASYEQYF. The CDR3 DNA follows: TGCGCCAGCAGCCAAGTTCCGCAGGCAAGCTACGAGCAGTACTTC.